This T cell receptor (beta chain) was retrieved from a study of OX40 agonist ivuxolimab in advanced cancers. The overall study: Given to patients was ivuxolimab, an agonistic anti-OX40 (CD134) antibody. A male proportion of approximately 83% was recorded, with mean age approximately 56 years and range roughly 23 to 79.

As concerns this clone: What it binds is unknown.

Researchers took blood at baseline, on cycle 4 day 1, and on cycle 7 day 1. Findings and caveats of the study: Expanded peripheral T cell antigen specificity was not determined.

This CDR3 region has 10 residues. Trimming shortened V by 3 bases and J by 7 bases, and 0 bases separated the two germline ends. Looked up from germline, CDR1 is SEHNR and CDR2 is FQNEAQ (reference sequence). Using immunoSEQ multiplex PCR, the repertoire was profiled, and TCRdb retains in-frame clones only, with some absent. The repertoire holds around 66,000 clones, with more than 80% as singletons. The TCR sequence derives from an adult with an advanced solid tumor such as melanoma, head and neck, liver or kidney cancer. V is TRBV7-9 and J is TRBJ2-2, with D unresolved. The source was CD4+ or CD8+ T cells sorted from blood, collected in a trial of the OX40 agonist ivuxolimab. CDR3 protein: CASSFGELFF. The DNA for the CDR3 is TGTGCCAGCAGCTTCGGGGAGCTGTTTTTT.